This T cell receptor beta chain was recovered during a study of cytomegalovirus exposure and HLA in healthy donors. Primers: 60 Vbeta forward and 13 Jbeta reverse. Profiled with immunoSEQ multiplex PCR; TCRdb holds only in-frame clones, not every one. The sample contains 100,000 to 150,000 clones, around 84% of which appear only once. Regarding this clone: Antigen specificity is unknown.

Germline lookup yields CDR1 LNHNV and CDR2 YYDKDF (reference sequence). CDR3 length: 13 amino acids. With 6 bases removed from V and 4 bases from J, the gap between germline ends came to 9 bases. The study, taken as a whole, reports: Listed as cytomegalovirus-associated were approximately 160 TCR beta chains. Apart from CMV serostatus, no immune exposure information was available. Certain sequence variants were highly shared and formed a cluster, and this cluster was likely a sequencing artifact.

Participants comprised healthy donors of bone marrow. The specimen was PBMCs. This TCR was sampled from a man younger than 35 in good health and CMV-seronegative. This sequence joins TRBV15 and TRBJ2-2; a possible D gene is TRBD1 (5 bases). The CDR3 loop reads CATSTRVTGELFF. DNA for the CDR3: TGTGCCACCAGTACCAGGGTCACCGGGGAGCTGTTTTTT.